This T cell receptor (beta chain) emerged from a study of PD-1 blockade in classical Hodgkin lymphoma. About the research overall: Intravenous delivery of nivolumab at 3 mg/kg to patients occurred every 2 weeks.

Generated by immunoSEQ multiplex PCR, the TCRdb table keeps only in-frame clones and is missing some. The sample lists 22,000 or so clones, just under 80% occurring once. The germline V gene has CDR1 SGHTA and CDR2 FQGNSA. V lost 5 bases and J 1 base, leaving 12 bases between the germline ends. The CDR3 contains 15 residues. Brentuximab vedotin exposure varied, and every patient relapsed after autologous stem cell transplantation. This sample comprised peripheral blood mononuclear cells (PBMCs), obtained before the second cycle of nivolumab. This TCR was recovered from a human donor with classical Hodgkin lymphoma. The chain has TRBV7-2 and TRBJ2-1, with D possibly matching TRBD1 (6 bases). CDR3 DNA sequence: TGTGCCAGCAGCATTGCAGGGGATTCCTACAATGAGCAGTTCTTC. Its translation: CASSIAGDSYNEQFF.